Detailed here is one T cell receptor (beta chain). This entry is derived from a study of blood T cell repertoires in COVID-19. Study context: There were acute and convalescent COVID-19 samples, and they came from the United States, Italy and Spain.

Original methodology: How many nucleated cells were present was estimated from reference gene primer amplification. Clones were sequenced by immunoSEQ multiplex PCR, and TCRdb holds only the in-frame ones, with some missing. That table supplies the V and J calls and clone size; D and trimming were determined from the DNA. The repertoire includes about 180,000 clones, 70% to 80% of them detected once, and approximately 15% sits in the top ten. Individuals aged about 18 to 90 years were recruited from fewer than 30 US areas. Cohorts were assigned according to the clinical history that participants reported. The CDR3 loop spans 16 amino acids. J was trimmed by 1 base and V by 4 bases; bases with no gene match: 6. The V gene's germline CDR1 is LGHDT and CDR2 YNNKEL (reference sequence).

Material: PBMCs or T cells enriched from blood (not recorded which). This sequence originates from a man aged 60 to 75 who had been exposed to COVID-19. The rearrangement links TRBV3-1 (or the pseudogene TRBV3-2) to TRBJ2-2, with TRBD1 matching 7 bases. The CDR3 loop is CASSRYRGLNTGELFF. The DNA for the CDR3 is TGTGCCAGCAGCCGTTACAGGGGCCTGAACACCGGGGAGCTGTTTTTT.